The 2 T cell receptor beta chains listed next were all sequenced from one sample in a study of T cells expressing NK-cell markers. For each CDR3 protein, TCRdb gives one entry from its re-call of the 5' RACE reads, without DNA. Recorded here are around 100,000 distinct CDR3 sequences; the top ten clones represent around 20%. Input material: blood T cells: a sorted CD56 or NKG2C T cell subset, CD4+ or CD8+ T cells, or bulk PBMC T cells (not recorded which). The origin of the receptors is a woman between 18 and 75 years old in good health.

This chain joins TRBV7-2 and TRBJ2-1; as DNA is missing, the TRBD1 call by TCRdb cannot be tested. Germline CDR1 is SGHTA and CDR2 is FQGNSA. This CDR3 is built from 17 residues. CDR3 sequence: CASSLVGGGLSYNEQFF.

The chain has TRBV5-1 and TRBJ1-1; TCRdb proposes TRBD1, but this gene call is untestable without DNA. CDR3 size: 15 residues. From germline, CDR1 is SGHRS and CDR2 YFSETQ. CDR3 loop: CASSDPQTGYTEAFF.